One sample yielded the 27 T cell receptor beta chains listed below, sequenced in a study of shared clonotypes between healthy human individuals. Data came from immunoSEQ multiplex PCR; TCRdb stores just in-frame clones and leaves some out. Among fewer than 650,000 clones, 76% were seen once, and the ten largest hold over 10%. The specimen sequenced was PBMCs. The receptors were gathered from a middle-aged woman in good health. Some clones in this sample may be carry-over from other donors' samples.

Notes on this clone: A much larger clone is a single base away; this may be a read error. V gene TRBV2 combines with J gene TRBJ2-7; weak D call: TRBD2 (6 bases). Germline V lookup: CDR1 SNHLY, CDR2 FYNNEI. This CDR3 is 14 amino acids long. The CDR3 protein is CVSTAGPATYEQYF. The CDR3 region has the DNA TGTGTCAGCACCGCGGGGCCAGCTACCTACGAGCAGTACTTC.

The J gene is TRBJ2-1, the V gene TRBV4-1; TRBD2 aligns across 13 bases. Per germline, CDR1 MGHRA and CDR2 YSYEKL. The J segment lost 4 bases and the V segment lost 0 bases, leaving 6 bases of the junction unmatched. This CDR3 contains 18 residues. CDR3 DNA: TGCGCCAGCAGCCAAGAAGGGGGACTAGCGGGGACGTACAATGAGCAGTTCTTC. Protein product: CASSQEGGLAGTYNEQFF.

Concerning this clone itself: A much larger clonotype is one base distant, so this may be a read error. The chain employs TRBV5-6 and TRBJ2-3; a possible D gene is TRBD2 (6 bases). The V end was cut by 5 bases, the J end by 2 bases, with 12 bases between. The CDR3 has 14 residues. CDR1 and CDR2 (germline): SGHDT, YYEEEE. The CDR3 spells CASRRELNTDTQYF. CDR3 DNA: TGTGCCAGCAGACGGGAGCTCAACACAGATACGCAGTATTTT.

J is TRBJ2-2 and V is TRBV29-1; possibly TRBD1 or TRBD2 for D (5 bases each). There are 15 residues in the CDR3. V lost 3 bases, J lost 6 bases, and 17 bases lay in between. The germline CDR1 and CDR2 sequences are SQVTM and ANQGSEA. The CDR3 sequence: CSVDGDGVVAGELFF. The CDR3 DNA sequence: TGCAGCGTTGATGGGGACGGGGTGGTGGCCGGGGAGCTGTTTTTT.

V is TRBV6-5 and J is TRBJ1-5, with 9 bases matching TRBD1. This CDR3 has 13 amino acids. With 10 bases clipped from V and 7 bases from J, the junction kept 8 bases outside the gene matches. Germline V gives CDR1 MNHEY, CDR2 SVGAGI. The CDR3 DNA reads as TGTGCCACGGGACAGGGATTAGGGCAGCCCCAGCATTTT. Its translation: CATGQGLGQPQHF.

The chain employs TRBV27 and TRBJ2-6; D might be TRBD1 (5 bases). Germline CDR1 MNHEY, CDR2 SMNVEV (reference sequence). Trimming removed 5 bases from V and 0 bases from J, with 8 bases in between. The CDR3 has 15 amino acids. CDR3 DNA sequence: TGTGCCAGCAGTCCCAGGGTCTCTGGGGCCAACGTCCTGACTTTC. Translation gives CASSPRVSGANVLTF.

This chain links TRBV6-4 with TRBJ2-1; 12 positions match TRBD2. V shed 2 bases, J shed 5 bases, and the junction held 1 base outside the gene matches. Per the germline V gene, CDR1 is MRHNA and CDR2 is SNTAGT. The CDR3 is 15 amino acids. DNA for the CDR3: TGTGCCAGCAGTGACGGACTAGCGGGACACAATGAGCAGTTCTTC. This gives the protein CASSDGLAGHNEQFF.

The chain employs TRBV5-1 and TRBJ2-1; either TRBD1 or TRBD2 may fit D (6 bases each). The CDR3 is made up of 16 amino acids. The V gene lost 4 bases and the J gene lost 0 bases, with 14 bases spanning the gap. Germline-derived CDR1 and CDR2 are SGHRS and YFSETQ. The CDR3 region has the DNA TGCGCCAGCAGCCAAGGGGGGTGGAGCTCCTACAATGAGCAGTTCTTC. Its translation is CASSQGGWSSYNEQFF.

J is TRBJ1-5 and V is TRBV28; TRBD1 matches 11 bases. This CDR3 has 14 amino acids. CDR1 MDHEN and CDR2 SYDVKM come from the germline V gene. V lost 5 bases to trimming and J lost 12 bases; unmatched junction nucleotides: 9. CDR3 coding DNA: TGTGCCAGCAGTCGCACCCGGGACAGGGGGGGCCAGCATTTT. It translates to CASSRTRDRGGQHF.

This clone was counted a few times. The CDR3 spells CAISEGTSGIYEQYF. The DNA for the CDR3 is TGTGCCATCAGTGAGGGGACTAGCGGGATCTACGAGCAGTACTTC. The chain combines TRBV10-3 with TRBJ2-7, with 13 bases aligning to TRBD2. This CDR3 comprises 15 residues. J was trimmed by 3 bases and V by 2 bases; bases with no gene match: 1. Germline assignment: CDR1 ENHRY and CDR2 SYGVKD.

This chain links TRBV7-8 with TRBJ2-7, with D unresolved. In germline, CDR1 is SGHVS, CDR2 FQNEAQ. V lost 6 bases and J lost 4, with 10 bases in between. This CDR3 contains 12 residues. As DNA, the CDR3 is TGTGCCAGCAGGTCCCCCTCGTACGAGCAGTACTTC. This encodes CASRSPSYEQYF.

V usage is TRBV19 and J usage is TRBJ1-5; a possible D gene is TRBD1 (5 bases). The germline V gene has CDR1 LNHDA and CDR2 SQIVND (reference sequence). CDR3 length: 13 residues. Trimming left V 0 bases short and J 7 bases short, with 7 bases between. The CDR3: CASSIDRDQPQHF. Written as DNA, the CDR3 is TGTGCCAGTAGTATAGACCGGGACCAGCCCCAGCATTTT.

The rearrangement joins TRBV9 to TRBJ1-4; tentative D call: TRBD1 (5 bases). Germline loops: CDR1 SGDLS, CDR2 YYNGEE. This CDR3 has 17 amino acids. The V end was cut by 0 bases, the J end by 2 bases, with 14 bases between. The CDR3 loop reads CASSVAQGRGTNEKLFF. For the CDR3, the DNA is TGTGCCAGCAGCGTAGCTCAAGGTCGGGGGACTAATGAAAAACTGTTTTTT.

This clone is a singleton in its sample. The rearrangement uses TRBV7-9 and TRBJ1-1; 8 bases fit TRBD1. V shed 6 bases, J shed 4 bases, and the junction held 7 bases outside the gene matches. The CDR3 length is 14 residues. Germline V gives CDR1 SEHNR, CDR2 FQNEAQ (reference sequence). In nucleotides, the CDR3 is TGTGCCAGCAGGCCAGGGGGCGCCGGCACTGAAGCTTTCTTT. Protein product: CASRPGGAGTEAFF.

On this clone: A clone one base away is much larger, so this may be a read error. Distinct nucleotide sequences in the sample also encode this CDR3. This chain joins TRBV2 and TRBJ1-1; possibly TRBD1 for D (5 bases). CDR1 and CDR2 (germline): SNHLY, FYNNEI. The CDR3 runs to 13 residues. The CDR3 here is CASSGRQNTEAFF. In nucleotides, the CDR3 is TGTGCCAGCAGTGGTCGACAGAACACTGAGGCTTTCTTT.

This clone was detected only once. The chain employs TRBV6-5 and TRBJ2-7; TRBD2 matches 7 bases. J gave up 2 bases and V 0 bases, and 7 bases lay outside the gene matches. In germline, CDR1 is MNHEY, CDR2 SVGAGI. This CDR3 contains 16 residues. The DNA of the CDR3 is TGTGCCAGCAGTTACTCCGGACTTCTAGCGGCCTACGAGCAGTACTTC. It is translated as CASSYSGLLAAYEQYF.

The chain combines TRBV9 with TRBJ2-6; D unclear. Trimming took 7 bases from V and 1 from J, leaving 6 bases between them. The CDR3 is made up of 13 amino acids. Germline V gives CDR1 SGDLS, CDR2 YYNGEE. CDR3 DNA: TGTGCCAGCCGGAGATCTGGGGCCAACGTCCTGACTTTC. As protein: CASRRSGANVLTF.

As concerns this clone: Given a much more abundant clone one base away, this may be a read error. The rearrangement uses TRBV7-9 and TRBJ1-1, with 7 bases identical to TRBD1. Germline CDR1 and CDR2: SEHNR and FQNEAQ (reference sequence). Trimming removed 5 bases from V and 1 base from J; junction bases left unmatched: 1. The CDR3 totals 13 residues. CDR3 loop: CASSRTGNTEAFF. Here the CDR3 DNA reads TGTGCCAGCAGCCGGACAGGGAACACTGAAGCTTTCTTT.

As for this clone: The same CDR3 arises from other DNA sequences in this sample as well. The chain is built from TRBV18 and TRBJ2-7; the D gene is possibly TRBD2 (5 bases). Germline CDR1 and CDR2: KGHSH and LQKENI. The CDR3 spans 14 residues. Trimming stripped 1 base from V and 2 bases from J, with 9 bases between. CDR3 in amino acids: CASSPLGRTYEQYF. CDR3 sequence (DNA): TGTGCCAGCTCACCACTTGGGAGAACCTACGAGCAGTACTTC.

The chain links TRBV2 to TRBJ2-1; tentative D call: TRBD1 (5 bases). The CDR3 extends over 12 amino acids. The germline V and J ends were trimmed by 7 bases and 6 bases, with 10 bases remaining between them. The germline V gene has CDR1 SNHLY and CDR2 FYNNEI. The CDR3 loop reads CASTPTVNEQFF. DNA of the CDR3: TGTGCCAGCACTCCGACAGTCAATGAGCAGTTCTTC.

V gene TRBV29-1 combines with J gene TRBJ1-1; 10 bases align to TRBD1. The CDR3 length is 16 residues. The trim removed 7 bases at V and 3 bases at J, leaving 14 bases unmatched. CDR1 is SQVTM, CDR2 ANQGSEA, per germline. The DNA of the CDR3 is TGCAGCGCCGGGGACAGGGGATTCGGGGTTGACACTGAAGCTTTCTTT. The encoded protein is CSAGDRGFGVDTEAFF.

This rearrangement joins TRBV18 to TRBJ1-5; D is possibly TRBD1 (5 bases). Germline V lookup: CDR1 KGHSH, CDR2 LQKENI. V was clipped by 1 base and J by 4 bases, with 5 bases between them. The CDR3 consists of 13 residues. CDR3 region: CASSPHRNQPQHF. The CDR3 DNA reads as TGTGCCAGCTCACCACACAGGAATCAGCCCCAGCATTTT. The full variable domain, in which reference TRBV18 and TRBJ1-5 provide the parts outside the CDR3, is NAGVMQNPRHLVRRRGQEARLRCSPMKGHSHVYWYRQLPEEGLKFMVYLQKENIIDESGMPKERFSAEFPKEGPSILRIQQVVRGDSAAYFCASSPHRNQPQHFGDGTRLSIL.

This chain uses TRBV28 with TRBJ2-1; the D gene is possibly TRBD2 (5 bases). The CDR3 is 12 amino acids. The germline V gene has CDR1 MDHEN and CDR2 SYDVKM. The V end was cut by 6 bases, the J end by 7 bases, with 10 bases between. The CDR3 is CASRSPGNEQFF. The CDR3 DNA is TGTGCCAGCAGATCCCCGGGGAATGAGCAGTTCTTC.

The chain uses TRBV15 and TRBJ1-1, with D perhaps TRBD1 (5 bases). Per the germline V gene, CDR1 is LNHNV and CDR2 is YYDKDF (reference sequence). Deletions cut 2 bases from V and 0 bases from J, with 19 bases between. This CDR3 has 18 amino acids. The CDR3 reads CATSRLWAGVQMNTEAFF. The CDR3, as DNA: TGTGCCACCAGCAGACTCTGGGCGGGGGTTCAAATGAACACTGAAGCTTTCTTT.

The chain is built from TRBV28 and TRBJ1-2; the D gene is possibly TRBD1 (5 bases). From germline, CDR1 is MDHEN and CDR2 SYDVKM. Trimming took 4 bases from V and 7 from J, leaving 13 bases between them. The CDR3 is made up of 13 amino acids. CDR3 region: CASSWGGHLGYTF. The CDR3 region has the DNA TGTGCCAGCAGTTGGGGCGGACATCTTGGCTACACCTTC.

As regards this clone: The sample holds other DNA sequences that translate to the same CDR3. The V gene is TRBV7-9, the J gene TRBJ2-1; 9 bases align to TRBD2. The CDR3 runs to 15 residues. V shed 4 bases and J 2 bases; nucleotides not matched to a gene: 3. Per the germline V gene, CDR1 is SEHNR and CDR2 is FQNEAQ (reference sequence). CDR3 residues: CASSSLAGPYNEQFF. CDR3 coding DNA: TGTGCCAGCAGCTCGCTAGCGGGGCCCTACAATGAGCAGTTCTTC.

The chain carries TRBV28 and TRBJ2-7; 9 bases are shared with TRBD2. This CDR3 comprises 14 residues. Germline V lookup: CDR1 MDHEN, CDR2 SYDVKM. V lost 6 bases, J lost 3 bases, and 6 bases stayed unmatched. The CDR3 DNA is TGTGCCAGCAGCCCCCAAGCGGGAGGCTACGAGCAGTACTTC. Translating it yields CASSPQAGGYEQYF.